This T cell receptor beta chain appears in the sequencing data of a study of blood T cell repertoires in COVID-19. CDR1 and CDR2 (germline): MNHEY, SMNVEV (reference sequence). This CDR3 is 15 amino acids long. V was pared by 3 bases and J by 15 bases, with 24 bases between. Methods used by the authors: Estimates of nucleated cell counts were drawn from the amplification of reference gene primers. Produced via immunoSEQ multiplex PCR; TCRdb's table is partial and in-frame only. V, J and clone size are those of that table, while D and trimming were read from the DNA. The sample shows approximately 84,000 clones, around four fifths of them seen only once.

The gene calls are TRBV27 and TRBJ2-1; weak D call: TRBD2 (7 bases). The clonotype originates from a human donor in a cohort sampled during active COVID-19. The sample was peripheral blood. Written as DNA, the CDR3 is TGTGCCAGCAGTTTCGATAAAAGGGGGGGGCAGTTGCTGTTCTTC. Translating gives CASSFDKRGGQLLFF.